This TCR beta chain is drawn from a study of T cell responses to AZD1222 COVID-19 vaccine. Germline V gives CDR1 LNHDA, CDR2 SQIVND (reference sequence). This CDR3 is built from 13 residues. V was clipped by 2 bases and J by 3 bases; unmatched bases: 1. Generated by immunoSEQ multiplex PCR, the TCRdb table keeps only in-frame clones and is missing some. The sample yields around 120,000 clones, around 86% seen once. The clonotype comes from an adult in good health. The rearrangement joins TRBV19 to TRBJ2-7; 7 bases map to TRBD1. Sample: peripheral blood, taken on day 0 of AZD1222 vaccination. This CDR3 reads CASSIHRGYEQYF. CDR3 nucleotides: TGTGCCAGTAGTATACACAGGGGCTACGAGCAGTACTTC.